This TCR beta chain was captured in a study of cytomegalovirus exposure and HLA in healthy donors. Whole-study findings and limits: Associated with cytomegalovirus, according to the listing, were around 160 TCR beta chains. Rarity marked most TCR sequences, yet some public TCRs occurred in many donors.

Details on this clone: No antigen is known for it.

13 Jbeta primers and 60 Vbeta primers were used for the PCR. Only in-frame clones appear in the TCRdb table, and some are missing; sequencing was by immunoSEQ multiplex PCR. In all, the sample yields approximately 150,000 clones. Per the germline V gene, CDR1 is ENHRY and CDR2 is SYGVKD. The length of the CDR3 is 16 residues. Unmatched junction bases numbered 13, after V lost 5 bases and J lost 9 bases. Source material: PBMCs. This sequence was found in a woman aged 18-29 years in good health and CMV-seronegative. V usage is TRBV10-3 and J usage is TRBJ1-6; 7 bases agree with TRBD1. CDR3 sequence: CAISLTPGQNLSPLHF. In DNA form, the CDR3 reads TGTGCCATCAGTTTAACACCGGGACAGAATCTTTCACCCCTCCACTTT.